Listed here are 15 T cell receptor beta chains from one sample, sequenced in a study of chronic HIV infection and antiretroviral therapy. Each CDR3 protein gets one entry after TCRdb re-called the 5' RACE reads with MiXCR. Among about 48,000 distinct CDR3 sequences listed, about 18% were seen once. Input material: peripheral blood. Receptors were obtained from an adult who had HIV and had not received antiretroviral therapy, or was an uninfected healthy control (not recorded which).

This clonotype showed up just a few times. The chain couples TRBV29-1 to TRBJ2-7; D is uncertain. Trimming stripped 3 bases from V and 2 bases from J, with 8 bases between. The germline CDR1 and CDR2 sequences are SQVTM and ANQGSEA. The CDR3 extends over 12 amino acids. The CDR3 spells CSVDSGPYEQYF. As DNA, the CDR3 is TGCAGCGTTGATTCCGGCCCCTACGAGCAGTACTTC.

This clonotype was seen many times. The chain is built from TRBV6-5 and TRBJ1-5, with 7 bases fitting TRBD1. The CDR3 runs 16 residues. Trimming cost V 6 bases and J 2 bases; bases outside gene matches: 10. The germline V gene has CDR1 MNHEY and CDR2 SVGAGI. CDR3 residues: CASRRNRGEGNQPQHF. CDR3 sequence (DNA): TGTGCCAGCAGAAGGAACAGGGGTGAGGGCAATCAGCCCCAGCATTTT.

The chain employs TRBV20-1 and TRBJ1-6; D perhaps matches TRBD1 (6 bases). Germline assignment: CDR1 DFQATT and CDR2 SNEGSKA (reference sequence). The V end was cut by 0 bases, the J end by 3 bases, with 15 bases between. The CDR3 runs to 17 residues. The CDR3 DNA sequence: TGCAGTGCTAGAGATACGGGGGGCGCTTACTATAATTCACCCCTCCACTTT. Its protein is CSARDTGGAYYNSPLHF.

This clonotype occurred a few times. V usage is TRBV10-3 and J usage is TRBJ1-5; 7 bases fit TRBD1. Germline lookup yields CDR1 ENHRY and CDR2 SYGVKD. The CDR3 totals 16 residues. The V segment lost 1 base and the J segment 4 bases; nucleotides outside the gene matches: 7. CDR3: CAISEWGQGENQPQHF. The CDR3 DNA is TGTGCCATCAGTGAGTGGGGCCAGGGGGAAAATCAGCCCCAGCATTTT.

This clonotype came up a few times. The chain has TRBV9 and TRBJ2-4; 7 bases fit TRBD1. The trim removed 0 bases at V and 8 bases at J, leaving 8 bases unmatched. The CDR3 is 15 residues long. Germline V gives CDR1 SGDLS, CDR2 YYNGEE. The CDR3 protein is CASSVDRGDLHIQYF. Here the CDR3 DNA reads TGTGCCAGCAGCGTAGACAGGGGAGATTTACACATTCAGTACTTC. The full variable domain, with the rest looked up from reference TRBV9 and TRBJ2-4, is DSGVTQTPKHLITATGQRVTLRCSPRSGDLSVYWYQQSLDQGLQFLIQYYNGEERAKGNILERFSAQQFPDLHSELNLSSLELGDSALYFCASSVDRGDLHIQYFGAGTRLSVL.

This sequence joins TRBV19 and TRBJ2-5; TRBD2 matches at 13 bases. Germline loops: CDR1 LNHDA, CDR2 SQIVND (reference sequence). Unmatched junction bases numbered 7, after V lost 6 bases and J lost 3 bases. There are 16 residues in the CDR3. CDR3: CASRRAGTSGKETQYF. For the CDR3, the DNA is TGTGCCAGTAGACGAGCTGGGACTAGCGGGAAAGAGACCCAGTACTTC.

This chain connects TRBV5-1 to TRBJ2-5; no clear D gene. With 1 base removed from V and 4 bases from J, the gap between germline ends came to 11 bases. The CDR3 is 14 residues long. Germline V lookup: CDR1 SGHRS, CDR2 YFSETQ. The CDR3 loop reads CASSLLDSIETQYF. CDR3 DNA sequence: TGCGCCAGCAGCTTGTTAGACTCCATAGAGACCCAGTACTTC.

This clonotype was counted a few times. V gene TRBV10-3 combines with J gene TRBJ2-3; 7 bases map to TRBD2. The junction had 2 bases not matched to a gene; V was cut back by 6 bases and J by 2 bases. The CDR3 covers 13 residues. CDR1 is ENHRY, CDR2 SYGVKD, per germline. CDR3 nucleotide sequence: TGTGCCATCAGGGCGGGAGACACAGATACGCAGTATTTT. It specifies CAIRAGDTDTQYF.

The chain recombines TRBV20-1 with TRBJ2-5; 7 nucleotides align to TRBD2. Germline V gene lookup returns CDR1 DFQATT and CDR2 SNEGSKA (reference sequence). V shed 3 bases, J shed 3 bases, and the junction held 10 bases outside the gene matches. This CDR3 has 15 residues. Here the CDR3 reads CSARLLADQKETQYF. CDR3 DNA sequence: TGCAGTGCTAGGCTCCTAGCGGACCAGAAAGAGACCCAGTACTTC.

This clonotype turned up a few times. The CDR3 spells CATREAAYTF. CDR3 coding DNA: TGTGCCACCCGTGAAGCCGCCTACACCTTC. The chain carries TRBV10-3 and TRBJ1-2, with D unresolved. The CDR3 contains 10 residues. Deletions cut 10 bases from V and 10 bases from J, with 13 bases between. Germline V gives CDR1 ENHRY, CDR2 SYGVKD.

The J gene is TRBJ2-7, the V gene TRBV7-4, with 7 bases matching TRBD1. The CDR3 contains 14 residues. Germline V gene data show CDR1 as SGHVT and CDR2 as SQSDAQ. After removal of 4 bases from V and 3 bases from J, the junction contained 6 bases not matched to a gene. CDR3 region: CASSSRGQDYEQYF. The CDR3 DNA reads as TGTGCCAGCAGCTCGAGAGGACAGGACTACGAGCAGTACTTC.

This sequence joins TRBV10-3 and TRBJ1-6, with D possibly TRBD1 on 6 matching bases. Germline loops: CDR1 ENHRY, CDR2 SYGVKD. Trimming left V 6 bases short and J 6 bases short, with 12 bases between. The CDR3 consists of 14 residues. As DNA, the CDR3 is TGTGCCATCAGCGAAGGGGGACGTAATTCACCCCTCCACTTT. Translating it yields CAISEGGRNSPLHF.

The rearrangement joins TRBV5-4 to TRBJ1-1, with D perhaps TRBD1 (6 bases). There are 13 residues in the CDR3. Germline lookup yields CDR1 SGHNT and CDR2 YYREEE (reference sequence). V lost 1 base and J lost 10, with 14 bases in between. This CDR3 reads CASSLWSGAIAFF. The CDR3 DNA sequence: TGTGCCAGCAGCTTGTGGTCGGGGGCGATAGCTTTCTTT.

A few counts support this clonotype. The genes are TRBV20-1 and TRBJ1-1, with a weak D call TRBD1 (5 bases). CDR1 and CDR2 (germline): DFQATT, SNEGSKA (reference sequence). The CDR3 totals 13 residues. V was pared by 4 bases and J by 1 base, with 10 bases between. DNA for the CDR3: TGCAGTGCTATCGACAGTTGGAACACTGAAGCTTTCTTT. It yields the protein CSAIDSWNTEAFF.

This chain connects TRBV12-3 or TRBV12-4 to TRBJ2-4; D remains ambiguous. The CDR3 has 11 residues. Deletions cut 5 bases from V and 8 bases from J, with 7 bases between. The CDR3 protein is CASSSRDIQYF. The DNA of the CDR3 is TGTGCCAGCAGTAGCCGGGACATTCAGTACTTC.